The next 7 T cell receptor beta chains were all read from a single sample in a study of spatial heterogeneity in lung cancer (dated by TCRdb to the late 2010s). Receptor libraries were prepared by 5' RACE. Sequencing took place on a NextSeq 500. TCRdb reanalyzed the raw reads on its own, using fastp at Q25 for trimming and MiXCR for clone calling, and kept in-frame beta chains. Rows with one shared CDR3 protein collapse into an entry with the most common genes and DNA. Recorded for this sample are under 75,000 distinct CDR3 sequences; 7% to 10% of them occurred a single time. The top ten hold roughly 16% of the sample. The time point label for this specimen denotes: sample taken at primary tumor resection. TCR sequencing used whole RNA extracted from tumor and nontumor lung tissue, or from cryopreserved PBMC samples, without cell sorting. Specimen: PBMCs, collected at surgery. All receptors come from a female donor with early-stage non-small cell lung cancer.

This clonotype was counted at least ten times. The V gene is TRBV29-1, the J gene TRBJ2-5; no clear D. The CDR3 covers 11 residues. V was clipped by 7 bases and J by 5 bases, with 11 bases between them. Per the germline V gene, CDR1 is SQVTM and CDR2 is ANQGSEA. CDR3 sequence (DNA): TGCAGCGGACACAAGGGTGAGACCCAGTACTTC. It yields the protein CSGHKGETQYF.

V and J are TRBV6-2 or TRBV6-3 and TRBJ1-5; D gene unclear. CDR3 length: 12 amino acids. V was shortened by 3 bases and J by 10 bases, with 10 bases between the two germline ends. The germline CDR1 and CDR2 sequences are MNHEY and SVGEGT. CDR3 DNA sequence: TGTGCCAGCAGTTATAAGTTGACCCCCCAGCATTTT. It codes for CASSYKLTPQHF.

This clonotype was picked up a small number of times. The chain recombines TRBV6-5 with TRBJ1-1, with a tentative D call TRBD1 (5 bases). The germline V gene has CDR1 MNHEY and CDR2 SVGAGI. Trimming cost V 5 bases and J 0 bases, with 10 bases left between them. The CDR3 spans 14 residues. CDR3 sequence reads: CASSTRTLNTEAFF. CDR3 in DNA: TGTGCCAGCAGTACGCGGACATTGAACACTGAAGCTTTCTTT.

This clonotype was detected many times. The chain carries TRBV2 and TRBJ2-6; no reliable D call. V lost 1 base to trimming and J lost 4 bases, with 8 bases between them. The CDR3 is 15 amino acids. Germline CDR1 SNHLY, CDR2 FYNNEI. The CDR3 sequence: CASSEGAMGANVLTF. In DNA form, the CDR3 reads TGTGCCAGCAGTGAAGGGGCGATGGGGGCCAACGTCCTGACTTTC.

This clonotype was seen at least ten times. J is TRBJ2-1 and V is TRBV28; D is possibly TRBD1 (5 bases). The CDR3 is 14 residues long. Trimming removed 6 bases at V and 6 bases at J, with 15 bases between. Germline CDR1 and CDR2: MDHEN and SYDVKM. Here the CDR3 reads CASSRTRRPNEQFF. CDR3 DNA: TGTGCCAGCAGCAGGACAAGGCGCCCCAATGAGCAGTTCTTC.

The chain links TRBV20-1 to TRBJ1-6; D is perhaps TRBD1 (5 bases). The V gene's germline CDR1 is DFQATT and CDR2 SNEGSKA (reference sequence). This CDR3 region has 13 residues. V gave up 1 base and J gave up 7 bases, with 8 bases separating them. DNA of the CDR3: TGCAGTGCTAGAGGACAGAACAATTCACCCCTCCACTTT. It specifies CSARGQNNSPLHF.

This clonotype was recorded at least ten times. This chain connects TRBV24-1 to TRBJ2-3, with 9 bases matching TRBD2. Germline V gives CDR1 KGHDR, CDR2 SFDVKD. With 0 bases clipped from V and 6 bases from J, the junction kept 9 bases outside the gene matches. The CDR3 covers 17 residues. For the CDR3, the DNA is TGTGCCACCAGTGATTTGCAACGGCTAGCGGGAATTGATACGCAGTATTTT. Encoded protein: CATSDLQRLAGIDTQYF.